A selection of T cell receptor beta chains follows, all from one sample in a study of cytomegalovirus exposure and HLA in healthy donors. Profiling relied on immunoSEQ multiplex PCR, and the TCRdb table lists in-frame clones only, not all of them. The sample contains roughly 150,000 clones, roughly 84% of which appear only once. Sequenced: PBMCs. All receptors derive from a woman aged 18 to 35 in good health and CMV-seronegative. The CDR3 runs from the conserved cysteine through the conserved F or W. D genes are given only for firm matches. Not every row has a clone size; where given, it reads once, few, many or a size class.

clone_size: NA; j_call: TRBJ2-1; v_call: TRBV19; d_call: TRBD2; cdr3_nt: TGTGCCAGTAGTATAGATCGACTAGCGGGGGCTGAGCAGTTCTTC; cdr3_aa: CASSIDRLAGAEQFF
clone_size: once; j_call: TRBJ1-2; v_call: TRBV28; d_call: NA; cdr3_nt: TGTGCCAGCAGTTTAAAGGCTGGAGTCGACAGCACCCAATGGGGCTATGGCTACACCTTC; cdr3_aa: CASSLKAGVDSTQWGYGYTF
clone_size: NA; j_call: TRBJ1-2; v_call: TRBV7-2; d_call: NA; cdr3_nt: TGTGCCAGCAGCTTAGCAGGGGGGAGGGGGGGGCGGAGTGGCTACACCTTC; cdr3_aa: CASSLAGGRGGRSGYTF
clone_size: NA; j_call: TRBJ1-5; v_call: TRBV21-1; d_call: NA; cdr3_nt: TGTGCCAGCAGGCTCTCCGACAGGGGGAAGGGCAATCAGCCCCAGCATTTT; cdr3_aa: CASRLSDRGKGNQPQHF
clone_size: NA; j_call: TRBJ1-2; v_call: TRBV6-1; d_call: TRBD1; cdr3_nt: TGTGCCAGCAGCGAAAACAGGGGTATCGGCCATGGCTACACCTTC; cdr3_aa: CASSENRGIGHGYTF
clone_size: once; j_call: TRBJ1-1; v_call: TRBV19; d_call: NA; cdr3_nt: TGTGCCAGTAGTTGGGCAGGGGCGGGCACTGAAGCTTTCTTT; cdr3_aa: CASSWAGAGTEAFF
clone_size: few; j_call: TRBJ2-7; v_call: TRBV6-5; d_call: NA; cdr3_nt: TGTGCCAGCAGTTACGACAGGCTTTTAGACTACGAGCAGTACTTC; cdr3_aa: CASSYDRLLDYEQYF
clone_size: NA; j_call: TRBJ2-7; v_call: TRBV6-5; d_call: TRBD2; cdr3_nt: TGTGCCAGCAGTCCCCACCGGCGGGGGGTGCAGTACTTC; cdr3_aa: CASSPHRRGVQYF
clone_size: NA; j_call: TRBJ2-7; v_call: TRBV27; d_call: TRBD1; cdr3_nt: TGTGCCAGCAGTTTATCTTTGACAGGGGATGAGTACGAGCAGTACTTC; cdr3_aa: CASSLSLTGDEYEQYF
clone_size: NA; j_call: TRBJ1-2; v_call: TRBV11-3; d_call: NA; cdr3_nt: TGTGCCAGCAGCTTAGGCGGGGGTAACTATGGCTACACCTTC; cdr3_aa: CASSLGGGNYGYTF
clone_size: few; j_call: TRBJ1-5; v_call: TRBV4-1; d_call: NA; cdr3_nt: TGCGCCAGCAGCCAAGATTGGCAACGTTCGGGAACCCAGCATTTT; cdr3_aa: CASSQDWQRSGTQHF
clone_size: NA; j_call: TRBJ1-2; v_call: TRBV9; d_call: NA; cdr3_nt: TGTGCCAGCAGCGTAGGTTGGTCAGGGTCGACGAATGGCTACACCTTC; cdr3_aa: CASSVGWSGSTNGYTF
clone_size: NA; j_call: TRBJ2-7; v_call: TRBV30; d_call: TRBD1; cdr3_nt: TGTGCCTGGAGTTGGACAGGCGGCGAGCAGTACTTC; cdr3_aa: CAWSWTGGEQYF
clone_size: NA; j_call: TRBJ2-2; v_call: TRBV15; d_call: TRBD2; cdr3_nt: TGTGCCACCAGCAGAGATGAGACGGGGGGGTCAACCGGGGAGCTGTTTTTT; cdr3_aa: CATSRDETGGSTGELFF